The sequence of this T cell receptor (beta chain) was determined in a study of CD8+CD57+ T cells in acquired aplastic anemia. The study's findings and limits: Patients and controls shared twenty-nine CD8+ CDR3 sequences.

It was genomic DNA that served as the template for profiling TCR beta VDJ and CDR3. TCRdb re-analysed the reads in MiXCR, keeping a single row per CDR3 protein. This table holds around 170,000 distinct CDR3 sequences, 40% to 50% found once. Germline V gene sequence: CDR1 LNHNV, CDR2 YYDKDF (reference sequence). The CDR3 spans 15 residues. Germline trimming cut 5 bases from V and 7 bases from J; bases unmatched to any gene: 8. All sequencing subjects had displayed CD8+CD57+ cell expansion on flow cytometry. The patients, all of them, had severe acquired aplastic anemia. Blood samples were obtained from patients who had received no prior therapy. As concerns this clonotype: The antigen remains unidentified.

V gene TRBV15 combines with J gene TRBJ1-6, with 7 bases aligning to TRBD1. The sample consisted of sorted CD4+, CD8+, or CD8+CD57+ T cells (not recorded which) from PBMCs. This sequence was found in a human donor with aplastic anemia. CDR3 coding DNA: TGTGCCACCAGCTATCGACAGGGTGGCAATTCACCCCTCCACTTT. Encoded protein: CATSYRQGGNSPLHF.